The present TCR beta chain was sequenced within a study of blood T cell repertoires in COVID-19. Study overall: Material from acute and convalescent COVID-19 was sourced from the United States, Italy and Spain. Sources were T cells, B-cell-depleted T cells, or PBMCs; the material itself was cDNA or gDNA.

Study processing details: Nucleated cell counts were estimated from reference gene primer amplification. Assay: immunoSEQ multiplex PCR; the TCRdb copy retains only in-frame clones and omits some. The V and J calls and the clone size are those of that table, but D and trimming were determined from the DNA. In the table there are about 480,000 clones, about 88% of which are singletons. Germline assignment: CDR1 SEHNR and CDR2 FQNEAQ (reference sequence). CDR3 size: 14 residues. The V end lost 2 bases, the J end lost 2 bases, and 10 bases lay between the germline ends. Patients from Seattle were sampled longitudinally, starting during active infection.

The source of this sequence is a woman in her forties or fifties with COVID-19, enrolled during active disease. The chain joins TRBV7-9 to TRBJ2-7; the D gene is possibly TRBD1 (5 bases). Sequencing was performed on peripheral blood. The CDR3 reads CASSLRGTPYEQYF. The CDR3 DNA follows: TGTGCCAGCAGCTTAAGGGGAACTCCCTACGAGCAGTACTTC.